This TCR beta chain stems from a study of shared clonotypes between healthy human individuals. The study's findings and limits: A handful of donors held about 5% of naive CD4 clonotypes in common. Clonotypes not shared had lower generation probabilities than those common to all four donors. Estimated clonotype richness was generally higher in naive than memory subsets.

Only a few counts were recorded for this clone. As yet, its antigen is unknown. CD45RO negativity and positive selection for CCR7 defined naive CD8 cells, a population that excluded terminally differentiated effector memory CD45RA+ cells. Each sample came from a Caucasian adult donor living in Nashville, Tennessee. Per the germline V gene, CDR1 is KGHSY and CDR2 is FQNENV. Trimming cost V 0 bases and J 7 bases, with 13 bases left between them. CDR3 length equals 15 residues. Profiled with immunoSEQ multiplex PCR; TCRdb holds only in-frame clones, not every one. The table includes approximately 2,000,000 clones, 93% detected once.

The V and J genes are TRBV16 and TRBJ1-5, with D possibly TRBD1 on 6 matching bases. The sequence was obtained from a man younger than 35 in good health. Some clones in this sample may be carry-over from other donors' samples. The sequenced sample was naive CD8+ T cells from PBMCs. CDR3 nucleotides: TGTGCCAGCAGCCAATCGTCTGGGGGGCGGCAGCCCCAGCATTTT. It codes for CASSQSSGGRQPQHF.